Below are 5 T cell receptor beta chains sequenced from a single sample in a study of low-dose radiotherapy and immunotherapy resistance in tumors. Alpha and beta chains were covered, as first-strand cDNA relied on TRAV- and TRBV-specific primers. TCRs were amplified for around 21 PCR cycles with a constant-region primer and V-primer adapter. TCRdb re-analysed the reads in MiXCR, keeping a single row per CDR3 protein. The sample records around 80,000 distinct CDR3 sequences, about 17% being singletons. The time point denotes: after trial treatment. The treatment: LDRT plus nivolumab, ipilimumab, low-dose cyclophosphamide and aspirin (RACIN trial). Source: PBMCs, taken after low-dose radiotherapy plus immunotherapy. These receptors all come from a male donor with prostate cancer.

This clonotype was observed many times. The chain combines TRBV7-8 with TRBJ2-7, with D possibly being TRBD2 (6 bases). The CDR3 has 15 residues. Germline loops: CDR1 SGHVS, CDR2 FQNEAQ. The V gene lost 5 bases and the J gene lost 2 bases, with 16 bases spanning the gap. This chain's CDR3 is CASSPTGEATYEQYF. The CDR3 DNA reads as TGTGCCAGCAGCCCGACGGGGGAAGCCACCTACGAGCAGTACTTC.

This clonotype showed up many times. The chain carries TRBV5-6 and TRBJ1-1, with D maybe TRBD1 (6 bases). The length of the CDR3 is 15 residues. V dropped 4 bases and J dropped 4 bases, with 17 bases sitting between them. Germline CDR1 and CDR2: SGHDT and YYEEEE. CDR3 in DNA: TGTGCCAGCAGCCCCGATCCGGGGGCGGGCACTGAAGCTTTCTTT. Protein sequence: CASSPDPGAGTEAFF.

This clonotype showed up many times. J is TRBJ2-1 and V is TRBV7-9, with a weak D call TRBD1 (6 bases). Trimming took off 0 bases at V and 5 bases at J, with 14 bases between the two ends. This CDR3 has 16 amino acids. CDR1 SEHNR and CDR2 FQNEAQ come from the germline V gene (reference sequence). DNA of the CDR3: TGTGCCAGCAGCTTAGCCGAACAGGGTTTCCACAATGAGCAGTTCTTC. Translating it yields CASSLAEQGFHNEQFF. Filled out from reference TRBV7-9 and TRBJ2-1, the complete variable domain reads DTGVSQNPRHKITKRGQNVTFRCDPISEHNRLYWYRQTLGQGPEFLTYFQNEAQLEKSRLLSDRFSAERPKGSFSTLEIQRTEQGDSAMYLCASSLAEQGFHNEQFFGPGTRLTVL.

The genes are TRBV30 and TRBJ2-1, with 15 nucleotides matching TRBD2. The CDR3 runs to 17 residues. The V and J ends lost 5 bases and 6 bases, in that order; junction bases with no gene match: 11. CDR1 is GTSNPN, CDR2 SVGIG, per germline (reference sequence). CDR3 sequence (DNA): TGTGCCTGGGGGGGTGGGGGACTAGCGGGAGGAAGCAATGAGCAGTTCTTC. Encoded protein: CAWGGGGLAGGSNEQFF.

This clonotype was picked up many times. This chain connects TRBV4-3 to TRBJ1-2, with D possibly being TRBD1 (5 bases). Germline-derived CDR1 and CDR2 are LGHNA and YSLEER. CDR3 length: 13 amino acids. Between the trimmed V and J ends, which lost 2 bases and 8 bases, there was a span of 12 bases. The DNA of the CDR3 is TGCGCCAGCAGCCAACCTGGAGGGGTCGGCTACACCTTC. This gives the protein CASSQPGGVGYTF.